The T cell receptor (beta chain) under discussion was sequenced for a study of blood T cell repertoires in COVID-19. Study context: Italy, Spain and the United States were the sources of the convalescent and acute COVID-19 samples. T cells, B-cell-depleted T cells, or PBMCs supplied cDNA or gDNA.

CDR3 length: 14 amino acids. Per the germline V gene, CDR1 is LNHDA and CDR2 is SQIVND (reference sequence). V lost 5 bases to trimming and J lost 4 bases; unmatched junction nucleotides: 3. Under the authors' procedure: Reference gene primer amplification gave estimated nucleated cell counts. TCRdb's copy holds only in-frame clones and misses some; the assay was immunoSEQ multiplex PCR. V and J calls plus clone size are reproduced from that table; the DNA served to infer D and trimming. The table lists 200,000 to 250,000 clones, around 84% of them singletons. The receptor's source is a woman aged 80 or older with active or convalescent COVID-19. The gene calls are TRBV19 and TRBJ1-4; TRBD1 agrees at 8 bases. Material for sequencing was peripheral blood. CDR3 in amino acids: CASSPGTGNEKLFF. CDR3 coding DNA: TGTGCCAGTAGTCCTGGGACAGGTAATGAAAAACTGTTTTTT.